This T cell receptor beta chain was identified in a study of cytomegalovirus exposure and HLA in healthy donors. There are 15 residues in the CDR3. V gave up 5 bases and J gave up 2 bases, with 10 bases separating them. CDR1 SGHTA and CDR2 FQGTGA come from the germline V gene. This clone was counted only a few times. This PCR relied on a set of 60 Vbeta primers and 13 Jbeta primers. TCRdb's table, derived via immunoSEQ multiplex PCR, lists solely in-frame clones and lacks some. The sample comprises about 130,000 clones, 75% to 85% of which are singletons, and 1% rests with the top ten. This receptor was obtained from a man between 35 and 55 years old in good health and CMV-seronegative. Sequencing was done on a sample of PBMCs. V gene TRBV7-3 combines with J gene TRBJ2-6, with a possible D match to TRBD1 (5 bases). Here the CDR3 DNA reads TGTGCCAGCAGCCCGCAGGGCACTGGGGCCAACGTCCTGACTTTC. It encodes CASSPQGTGANVLTF.